These T cell receptor beta chains were read from a single sample in a study of blood T cell repertoires in COVID-19. Produced via immunoSEQ multiplex PCR; TCRdb's table is partial and in-frame only. This table holds approximately 100,000 clones, 70% to 90% found once. The sample was peripheral blood. The receptor set was obtained from a woman aged 30 to 39 with acute or convalescent COVID-19. Both conserved end residues are part of each CDR3. Fields, in order: D gene, V gene, CDR3 length, J gene, CDR3 protein. D genes are given only for firm matches.

>TRBD1|TRBV27|15|TRBJ1-4
CASSPLGQGGEKLFF
>-|TRBV30|12|TRBJ2-3
CAWSVSRDTQYF
>-|TRBV28|14|TRBJ1-3
CASVETVSGNTIYF
>-|TRBV30|12|TRBJ2-2
CAWSPHAGELFF
>TRBD1|TRBV6-2/TRBV6-3|15|TRBJ2-2
CASSIDRVPTGELFF
>-|TRBV11-2|14|TRBJ1-5
CASSLGTVDQPQHF
>-|TRBV7-9|15|TRBJ1-6
CASSLGDRPNEPLHF
>-|TRBV7-9|13|TRBJ2-7
CASSSSWSYEQYF
>-|TRBV27|14|TRBJ2-7
CASSLRVGSYEQYF
>-|TRBV2|12|TRBJ1-6
CASKDTGSPLHF
>TRBD1|TRBV20-1|15|TRBJ1-6
CSASRDRERDSPLHF
>-|TRBV5-6|12|TRBJ2-7
CASSLSGYEQYF
>TRBD2|TRBV3-1/TRBV3-2|14|TRBJ2-5
CASSPEGLGGPQYF
>-|TRBV7-3|15|TRBJ1-2
CASSLEAAGRGGYTF
>TRBD1|TRBV11-2|14|TRBJ1-1
CASSLLQGDAEAFF
>TRBD1|TRBV29-1|16|TRBJ2-2
CSVEFLGQGTNGELFF
>TRBD2|TRBV4-1|14|TRBJ2-1
CASSQGIAGGEQFF
>TRBD2|TRBV5-4|14|TRBJ2-1
CASTISGESNEQFF
>TRBD2|TRBV4-1|18|TRBJ2-3
CASSQEPALTSGTDTQYF
>TRBD1|TRBV13|16|TRBJ2-7
CASSLGGGLISYEQYF
>-|TRBV6-6|16|TRBJ1-4
CASSYGGFVGREKLFF
>-|TRBV6-5|14|TRBJ2-3
CASTSQGGRDTQYF
>-|TRBV28|15|TRBJ1-1
CASSNGGALDTEAFF
>-|TRBV9|15|TRBJ1-5
CASSVTDRHNQPQHF
>TRBD1|TRBV5-6|14|TRBJ2-5
CASSYRGQKETQYF
>-|TRBV9|14|TRBJ1-2
CASSDDWGIKGYTF
>TRBD2|TRBV9|16|TRBJ2-3
CASSVGGLAGPDTQYF
>-|TRBV2|14|TRBJ1-5
CASRDDGDNQPQHF
>-|TRBV12-3/TRBV12-4|13|TRBJ1-4
CASRSALGVRLFF